The TCR beta chain described here comes from a study of Graves' ophthalmopathy and Graves' hyperthyroidism. This clonotype was counted only a few times. From RNA, the CDR3 regions of TCR beta chains were amplified and sequenced. An opening RT-PCR round employed HTBI primers and preceded a second-round multiplex PCR. TCRdb passed the multiplex PCR reads through MiXCR, listing each CDR3 protein once. The data hold almost 750,000 distinct CDR3 sequences, with around 40% observed a single time. Uncontrolled infections, pregnancy, lactation or other autoimmune diseases led to patient exclusion. CDR3 length: 17 amino acids. V lost 6 bases and J lost 0, with 18 bases in between. Per germline, CDR1 LNHDA and CDR2 SQIVND (reference sequence).

Sample: peripheral blood. The chain couples TRBV19 to TRBJ1-3; D gene ambiguous. The sequence derives from an adult man with Graves' ophthalmopathy. CDR3 region: CASSLLRGSYSGNTIYF. CDR3 bases: TGTGCCAGTAGCCTCCTTCGCGGGTCTTACTCTGGAAACACCATATATTTT. The variable domain in full, completed from reference TRBV19 and TRBJ1-3, reads DGGITQSPKYLFRKEGQNVTLSCEQNLNHDAMYWYRQDPGQGLRLIYYSQIVNDFQKGDIAEGYSVSREKKESFPLTVTSAQKNPTAFYLCASSLLRGSYSGNTIYFGEGSWLTVV.